The source of this T cell receptor (beta chain) is a study of T-cell memory formation after mild COVID-19. Across the whole study: TCR clusters largely stayed donor specific.

This clonotype appeared a few times. The antigen remains undetermined. TCRdb redid the calling of the 5' RACE reads with MiXCR, one entry per CDR3 protein. The table includes 350,000 or so distinct CDR3 sequences, over 10% detected once. General observations from the study: Cross-reactive memory appears to have joined, as suggested by some responding clones showing up in pre-infection memory.

V dropped 5 bases and J dropped 6; count of bases not matched to a gene: 9. The CDR3 is made up of 15 amino acids. This chain links TRBV12-3 or TRBV12-4 with TRBJ2-2, with 7 bases matching TRBD1. Sequenced input: PBMCs or a T cell subset sorted from them (not recorded which). The clonotype originates from a man younger than 35 who had mild COVID-19 (a few samples of this study predate the infection). Cell type and time point are not known. The CDR3 bases are TGTGCCAGCAGTCCTATTCACAGGGGAGCCGGGGAGCTGTTTTTT. Its protein product is CASSPIHRGAGELFF.